This T cell receptor beta chain comes out of a study of cytomegalovirus exposure and HLA in healthy donors. General observations from the study: Reportedly, a later analysis found an Asian-associated ancestry cluster had fewer N-insertions than the approximately 670-donor mean. Immune exposure information available was restricted to CMV serostatus. The authors later found TCR association rates varying by HLA locus, with DRB1 most and HLA-C fewest.

The CDR3 is 15 residues long. CDR1 MNHEY and CDR2 SVGAGI come from the germline V gene. V trimming: 10 bases; J trimming: 4 bases; junction bases outside the gene matches: 15. 60 Vbeta and 13 Jbeta primers were used in PCR. In the original analysis: Unique TCR beta chains numbered roughly 83 million in a later analysis, with roughly 10 million shared. Clones were read by immunoSEQ multiplex PCR, and TCRdb kept only the in-frame ones, dropping some. V and J calls and clone size are as listed in that table; D and trimming were resolved from the DNA. This sample has 85,000 to 100,000 clones, with approximately 81% found just once. Regarding this clone: What it binds is unknown.

V and J are TRBV6-5 and TRBJ1-2, with 7 bases fitting TRBD1. The material sequenced was PBMCs. The sequence was obtained from a girl between 2 and 10 years old in good health and CMV-seropositive. CDR3 DNA sequence: TGTGCCATCTATAGGGGGCCCTATTTGTCCTATGGCTACACCTTC. This encodes CAIYRGPYLSYGYTF.